Listed below are T cell receptor beta chains from one sample, sequenced in a study of T-cell memory formation after mild COVID-19. TCRdb used MiXCR to reprocess the 5' RACE reads, holding one entry per CDR3 protein. The sample includes around 120,000 distinct CDR3 sequences, approximately 15% of them seen just once. Sequencing was carried out using PBMCs or a T cell subset sorted from them (not recorded which). The source is an adult woman who had mild COVID-19 (a few samples of this study predate the infection). Cell type and time point are not known. Both conserved end residues are part of each CDR3. The D gene is left open where the match is weak. Size is stated for part of the rows, as once, few or many counts, or as a class when the clone is expanded.

v_call,j_call,d_call,clone_size,cdr3_nt,cdr3_aa
TRBV12-3/TRBV12-4,TRBJ2-1,-,few,TGTGCCAGCAGTACCTTAAGCTCCTACAATGAGCAGTTCTTC,CASSTLSSYNEQFF
TRBV7-9,TRBJ2-7,TRBD1,-,TGTGCCAGCAGACCCCGGGACAGGCTTACAGGGGAGCAGTACTTC,CASRPRDRLTGEQYF
TRBV29-1,TRBJ2-1,TRBD2,few,TGCAGCGTTGTCGGGAGGTCCAGAACCTACAATGAGCAGTTCTTC,CSVVGRSRTYNEQFF
TRBV6-5,TRBJ2-7,TRBD1,-,TGTGCCAGCACCCAGGGACAGGGGAGGTTTTACGAGCAGTACTTC,CASTQGQGRFYEQYF
TRBV4-1,TRBJ2-1,-,few,TGCGCCAGCAGCCAAGCCCCGGACAGCTCCTACAATGAGCAGTTCTTC,CASSQAPDSSYNEQFF
TRBV2,TRBJ2-7,-,-,TGTGCCAGCAGTGAGGGGGAGCAGTACTTC,CASSEGEQYF
TRBV7-8,TRBJ1-2,-,-,TGTGCCAGCAGCGCGGACAGCGCGGCCGGCTACACCTTC,CASSADSAAGYTF
TRBV7-2,TRBJ1-1,-,few,TGTGCCAGCTCGTACATTGGTTATGGGGACACTGAAGCTTTCTTT,CASSYIGYGDTEAFF
TRBV5-1,TRBJ1-5,-,-,TGCGCCAGCTCCTCCGGGCTTGACAATCAGCCCCAGCATTTT,CASSSGLDNQPQHF
TRBV27,TRBJ2-1,TRBD1,few,TGTGCCAGCAGTTACAGGGGTAATGAGCAGTTCTTC,CASSYRGNEQFF
TRBV11-2,TRBJ2-4,-,few,TGTGCCAGCAGCTCGCTGACCCAAAACATTCAGTACTTC,CASSSLTQNIQYF
TRBV24-1,TRBJ1-2,TRBD1,-,TGTGCCACCTGTCCGGGACAGGGTGCTGGCTACACCTTC,CATCPGQGAGYTF
TRBV7-2,TRBJ2-2,-,few,TGTGCCAGCAGCTTAGATGGCTCGGTACGGGGTGGGGAGCTGTTTTTT,CASSLDGSVRGGELFF
TRBV29-1,TRBJ2-5,-,-,TGCAGCGCTTCGAAAGAGACCCAGTACTTC,CSASKETQYF
TRBV5-1,TRBJ2-5,-,few,TGCGCCAGCAGCTTGGACGCTAGGCCAGAGACCCAGTACTTC,CASSLDARPETQYF
TRBV12-3/TRBV12-4,TRBJ2-2,-,few,TGTGCCAGCAGTCCAGCGGATACCTACACCGGGGAGCTGTTTTTT,CASSPADTYTGELFF
TRBV5-1,TRBJ1-1,TRBD1,few,TGCGCCAGCAGTCCCGGGACAGGTCGATCTGAAGCTTTCTTT,CASSPGTGRSEAFF
TRBV12-3/TRBV12-4,TRBJ1-1,-,-,TGTGCCAGCAATATTAAGGTCTTGAACACTGAAGCTTTCTTT,CASNIKVLNTEAFF
TRBV11-3,TRBJ2-3,TRBD2,few,TGTGCCAGCAGCTTAGATTTTACAGCGGGGGGCCCTAGCACAGATACGCAGTATTTT,CASSLDFTAGGPSTDTQYF
TRBV7-3,TRBJ1-1,-,-,TGTGCCAGCAGCCTGACCTCCCACACTGAAGCTTTCTTT,CASSLTSHTEAFF
TRBV7-7,TRBJ2-1,TRBD2,many,TGTGCTAGCAGCTGGATACTAGCGGGACACAATGCGCGGCAGTTCTTC,CASSWILAGHNARQFF
TRBV11-2,TRBJ2-5,-,-,TGTGCCAGCAGCTTAGCCCGCGGGCCGGGGAAGACCCAGTACTTC,CASSLARGPGKTQYF
TRBV7-8,TRBJ1-6,-,-,TGTGCCAGCAGCTTCCAAGACAATTCACCCCTCCACTTT,CASSFQDNSPLHF
TRBV12-3/TRBV12-4,TRBJ1-6,TRBD1,-,TGTGCCAGCAGTCTCGGACAGGGGGTTTCACCCCTCCACTTT,CASSLGQGVSPLHF
TRBV4-1,TRBJ1-2,-,few,TGCGCCAGCAGCCAAGCCCCCAGCTATGGCTACACCTTC,CASSQAPSYGYTF